The 4 T cell receptor beta chains in this list originate from one sample, sequenced in a study of T-cell reconstitution after alpha-beta-depleted transplantation in children. Unique molecular identifiers were used in preparing the TCRbeta library. TCRdb used MiXCR to reprocess the PCR reads, holding one entry per CDR3 protein. The top ten hold roughly 31% of the sample, which has about a million distinct CDR3 sequences, about 30% seen once. The material was PBMCs, mostly from graft donor cells, obtained 360 days after TCRalphabeta/CD19-depleted stem cell transplant. All receptors derive from a boy less than two years old who had a stem cell transplant for SCID, so the T cells may come from the graft donor.

V is TRBV12-3 or TRBV12-4 and J is TRBJ1-1, with D uncertain. The V end was cut by 2 bases, the J end by 9 bases, with 7 bases between. This CDR3 comprises 11 residues. CDR3 sequence (DNA): TGTGCCAGCAGTTTAAAGGTTCAAGCTTTCTTT. Its protein product is CASSLKVQAFF.

V gene TRBV20-1 combines with J gene TRBJ2-1; D may be TRBD2 (6 bases). This CDR3 is 15 amino acids long. V was trimmed by 5 bases and J by 7 bases, leaving 21 bases between them. The germline V gene encodes CDR1 DFQATT and CDR2 SNEGSKA (reference sequence). For the CDR3, the DNA is TGCAGTGCTGCTTCGCGGGGACTTGTATTGAATGAGCAGTTCTTC. It codes for CSAASRGLVLNEQFF.

This sequence joins TRBV6-6 and TRBJ1-1; D uncertain. The CDR3 is 12 residues long. V lost 5 bases to trimming and J lost 11 bases, with 15 bases between them. CDR1 and CDR2 from the germline V gene are MNHNY and SVGAGI (reference sequence). CDR3: CASSPGRYIAFF. Written as DNA, the CDR3 is TGTGCCAGCAGTCCGGGTCGTTACATTGCTTTCTTT.

This clonotype was picked up a small number of times. The chain links TRBV4-1 to TRBJ1-4; D is undetermined. Trimming took off 0 bases at V and 4 bases at J, with 15 bases between the two ends. The CDR3 consists of 17 residues. The germline V gene has CDR1 MGHRA and CDR2 YSYEKL. The CDR3 DNA reads as TGCGCCAGCAGCCAAGATTGGGTCGGTAGGTTTAATGAAAAACTGTTTTTT. Translation gives CASSQDWVGRFNEKLFF.